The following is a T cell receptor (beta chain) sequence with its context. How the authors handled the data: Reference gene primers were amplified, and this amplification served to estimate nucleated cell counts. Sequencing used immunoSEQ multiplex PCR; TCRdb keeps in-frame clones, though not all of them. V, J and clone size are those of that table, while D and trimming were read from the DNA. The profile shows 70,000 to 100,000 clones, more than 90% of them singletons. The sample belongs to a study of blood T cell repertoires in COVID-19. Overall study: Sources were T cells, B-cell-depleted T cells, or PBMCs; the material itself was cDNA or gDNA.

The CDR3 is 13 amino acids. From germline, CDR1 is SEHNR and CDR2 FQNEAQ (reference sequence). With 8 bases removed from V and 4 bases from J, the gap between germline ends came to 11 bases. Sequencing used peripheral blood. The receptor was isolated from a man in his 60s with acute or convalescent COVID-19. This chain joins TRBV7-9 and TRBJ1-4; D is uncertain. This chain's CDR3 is CASQRGSNEKLFF. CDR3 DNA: TGTGCCAGCCAACGAGGGAGTAATGAAAAACTGTTTTTT.